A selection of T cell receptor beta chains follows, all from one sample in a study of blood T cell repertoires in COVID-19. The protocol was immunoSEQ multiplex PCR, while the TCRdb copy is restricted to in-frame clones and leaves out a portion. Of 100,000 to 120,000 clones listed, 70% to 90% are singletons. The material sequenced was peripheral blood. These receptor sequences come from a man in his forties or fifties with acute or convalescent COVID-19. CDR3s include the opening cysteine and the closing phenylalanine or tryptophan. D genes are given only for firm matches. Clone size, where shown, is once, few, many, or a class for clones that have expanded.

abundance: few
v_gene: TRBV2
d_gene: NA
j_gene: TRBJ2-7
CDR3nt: TGTGCCAGCATGAGGCAGGGGTGGTCCTACGAGCAGTACTTC
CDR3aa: CASMRQGWSYEQYF

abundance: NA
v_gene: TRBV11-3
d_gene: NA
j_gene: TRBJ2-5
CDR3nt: TGTGCCAGCAGCTTGGGCTTGCAAGAGACCCAGTACTTC
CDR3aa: CASSLGLQETQYF

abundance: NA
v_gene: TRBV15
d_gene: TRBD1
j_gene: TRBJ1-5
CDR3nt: TGTGCCACCAGCAGAGGGACAGGGGAGCAGCCCCAGCATTTT
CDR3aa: CATSRGTGEQPQHF

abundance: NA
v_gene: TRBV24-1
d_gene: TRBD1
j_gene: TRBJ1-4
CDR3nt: TGTGCCACCAGTGCCCCGACAGGGGTAGGTGAAAAACTGTTTTTT
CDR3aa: CATSAPTGVGEKLFF

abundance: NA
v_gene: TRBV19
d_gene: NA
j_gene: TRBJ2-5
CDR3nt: TGTGCCAGTGGACTACAAGAGACCCAGTACTTC
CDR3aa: CASGLQETQYF

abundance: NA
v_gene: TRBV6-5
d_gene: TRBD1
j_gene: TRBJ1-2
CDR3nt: TGTGCCAGCAGTTTGAGGCCCGGACAGGGCCCTGGCTACACCTTC
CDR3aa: CASSLRPGQGPGYTF

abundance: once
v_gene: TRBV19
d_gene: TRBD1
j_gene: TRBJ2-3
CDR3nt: TGTGCCAGTAGACCCATCGGACTCGGACAGGGAACAGATACGCAGTATTTT
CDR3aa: CASRPIGLGQGTDTQYF

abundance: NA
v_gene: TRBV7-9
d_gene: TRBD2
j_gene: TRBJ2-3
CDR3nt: TGTGCCAGCGCCCGGGTGCGGGGGGAGTCAGATACGCAGTATTTT
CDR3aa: CASARVRGESDTQYF

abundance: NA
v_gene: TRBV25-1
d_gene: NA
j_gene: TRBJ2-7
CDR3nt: TGTGCCAGCAGTCGTGGGCAGTCCGAGCAGTACTTC
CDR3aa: CASSRGQSEQYF

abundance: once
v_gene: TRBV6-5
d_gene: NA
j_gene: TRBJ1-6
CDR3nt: TGTGCCAGCTGCAGGGTGCGTAATTCACCCCTCCACTTT
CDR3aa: CASCRVRNSPLHF

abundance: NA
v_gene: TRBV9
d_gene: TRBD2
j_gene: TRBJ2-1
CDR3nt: TGTGCCAGCAGCGCTCCGGGGGGGGACTATCCCTACAATGAGCAGTTCTTC
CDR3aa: CASSAPGGDYPYNEQFF

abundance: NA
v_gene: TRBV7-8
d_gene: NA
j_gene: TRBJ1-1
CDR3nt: TGTGCCAGCAGCTTCGACAGGCTGGAAGCTTTCTTT
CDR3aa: CASSFDRLEAFF

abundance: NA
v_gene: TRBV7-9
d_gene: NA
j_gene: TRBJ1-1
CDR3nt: TGTGCCAGCAGCGCCCAGGGAGGTACTGAAGCTTTCTTT
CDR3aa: CASSAQGGTEAFF

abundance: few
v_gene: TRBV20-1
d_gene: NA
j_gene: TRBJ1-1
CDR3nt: TGCAGTGCCCCTGACAGGACTGAAGCTTTCTTT
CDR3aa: CSAPDRTEAFF

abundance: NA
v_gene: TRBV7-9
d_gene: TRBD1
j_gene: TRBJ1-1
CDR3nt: TGTGCCAGCAGCTCTATTGGACAGGGGGGTTTAGCTGAAGCTTTCTTT
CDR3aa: CASSSIGQGGLAEAFF

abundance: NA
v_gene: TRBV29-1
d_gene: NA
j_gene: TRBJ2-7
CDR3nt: TGCAGCGTTGTCCGGGGCTCCTACGAGCAGTACTTC
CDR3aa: CSVVRGSYEQYF

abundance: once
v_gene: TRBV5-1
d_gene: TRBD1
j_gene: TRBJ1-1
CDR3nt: TGCGCCAGCAGCTCACTACCGGGACAGGGGGCTGAAGTGGGGGACACTGAAGCTTTCTTT
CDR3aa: CASSSLPGQGAEVGDTEAFF

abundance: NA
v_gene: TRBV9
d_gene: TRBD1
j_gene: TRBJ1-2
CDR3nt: TGTGCCAGCAGCGTAGGTGCTCCGGGACAGGGGTATGGCTACACCTTC
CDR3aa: CASSVGAPGQGYGYTF

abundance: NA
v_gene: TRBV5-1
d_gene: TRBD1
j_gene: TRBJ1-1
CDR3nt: TGCGCCAGCAGCATCGGACAGGGTAAGGGGACTGAAGCTTTCTTT
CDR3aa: CASSIGQGKGTEAFF

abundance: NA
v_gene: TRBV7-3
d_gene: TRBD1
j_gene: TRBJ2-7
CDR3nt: TGTGCCAGCAGTTTGGGGACAGGGCCACTCTACGAGCAGTACTTC
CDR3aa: CASSLGTGPLYEQYF

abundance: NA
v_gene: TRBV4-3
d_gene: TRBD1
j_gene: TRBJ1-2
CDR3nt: TGCGCCAGCAGCCGATGGGACAGCCATGGCTACACCTTC
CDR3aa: CASSRWDSHGYTF

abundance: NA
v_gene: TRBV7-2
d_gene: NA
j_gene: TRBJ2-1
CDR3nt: TGTGCCAGCAGCCAGGTTAGCGGTTACAATGAGCAGTTCTTC
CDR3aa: CASSQVSGYNEQFF

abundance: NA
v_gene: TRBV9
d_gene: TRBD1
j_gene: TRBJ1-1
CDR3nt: TGTGCCAGCAGCGTTACAGGGGGTGAAGCTTTCTTT
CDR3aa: CASSVTGGEAFF

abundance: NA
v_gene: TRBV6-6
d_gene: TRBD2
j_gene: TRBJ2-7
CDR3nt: TGTGCCAGCTCATGGGGGGGGGCCTACGAGCAGTACTTC
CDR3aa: CASSWGGAYEQYF

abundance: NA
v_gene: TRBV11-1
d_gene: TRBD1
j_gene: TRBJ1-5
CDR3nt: TGTGCCAGCAGCAAGGGACAGGGGTACAATCAGCCCCAGCATTTT
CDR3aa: CASSKGQGYNQPQHF